Presented here are 20 T cell receptor beta chains from one specimen sequenced in a study of regulatory T cells in long-lasting Graves disease. Time point noted: newly diagnosed GD, antithyroid drugs for less than 3 months. After RNA was extracted from PBMCs, the TCR library was made from it. Assembly of TCR beta libraries relied on iRepertoire HTBI primers together with Arm-PCR of CDR3 regions. Via MiXCR, TCRdb re-called the multiplex PCR reads, giving one row per CDR3 protein. Of about half a million distinct CDR3 sequences listed, around 13% are singletons. This sample also appeared in a second study, on T cells in Graves' hyperthyroidism and ophthalmopathy.

Sample: peripheral blood mononuclear cells (PBMCs), taken at new diagnosis, from a patient treated with antithyroid drugs. Receptors were obtained from a woman aged 25 to 45 with Graves disease.

In this sample, this clonotype turned up many times. The chain combines TRBV10-3 with TRBJ2-7; 7 nucleotides line up with TRBD1. Germline V gene sequence: CDR1 ENHRY, CDR2 SYGVKD. Trimming cost V 3 bases and J 2 bases; bases outside gene matches: 7. The CDR3 is 15 amino acids. The CDR3 DNA reads as TGTGCCATCAGTGAAAGGACAGGTGCCACCTACGAGCAGTACTTC. This codes for CAISERTGATYEQYF.

This clonotype was observed a handful of times. This may come from a read error, since a much larger clone is one base off. The V call is TRBV2, the J call TRBJ1-6, with unresolved D. Trimming cost V 5 bases and J 10 bases, with 24 bases left between them. CDR3 length: 17 amino acids. Per the germline V gene, CDR1 is SNHLY and CDR2 is FYNNEI. For the CDR3, the DNA is TGTGCCAGCAGTCGCGTCGTGAGGGTTAAGGGAGGATCACCCCTCCACTTT. Translated, it gives CASSRVVRVKGGSPLHF.

This clonotype appeared many times. The chain carries TRBV10-3 and TRBJ1-2; 7 bases agree with TRBD1. The V gene end was trimmed by 5 bases and the J gene end by 3 bases; junction bases not matched to a gene: 6. From germline, CDR1 is ENHRY and CDR2 SYGVKD. The CDR3 consists of 14 residues. The CDR3 DNA reads TGTGCCATCAGTAAGACAGGGCGGGACTATGGCTACACCTTC. This sequence encodes CAISKTGRDYGYTF.

The genes are TRBV5-6 and TRBJ2-3; 8 bases are shared with TRBD2. This CDR3 has 18 residues. CDR1 and CDR2 (germline): SGHDT, YYEEEE. The V and J ends lost 1 base and 6 bases, in that order; junction bases with no gene match: 16. The CDR3 DNA sequence: TGTGCCAGCAGCTTGAGAGGCCTAGCGGGCCCCTTGGAGGATACGCAGTATTTT. It is translated as CASSLRGLAGPLEDTQYF.

The chain recombines TRBV20-1 with TRBJ2-3, with 7 bases lining up with TRBD2. The V and J ends lost 7 bases and 5 bases, in that order; junction bases with no gene match: 15. The CDR3 has 15 amino acids. Germline V CDR1 and CDR2: DFQATT, SNEGSKA (reference sequence). CDR3 bases: TGCAGTGTTAAGCGCCCGCGGGGGTCTGGAGATACGCAGTATTTT. It yields the protein CSVKRPRGSGDTQYF.

This clonotype appeared a few times. V usage is TRBV30 and J usage is TRBJ2-1; D not certain. In germline, CDR1 is GTSNPN, CDR2 SVGIG (reference sequence). Trimming removed 2 bases at V and 0 bases at J, with 11 bases between. The CDR3 has 15 residues. This chain's CDR3 is CAWSIGTSSYNEQFF. The CDR3 bases are TGTGCCTGGAGTATTGGTACAAGCTCCTACAATGAGCAGTTCTTC.

The rearrangement joins TRBV7-9 to TRBJ2-4; TRBD2 agrees at 10 bases. Germline V gene sequence: CDR1 SEHNR, CDR2 FQNEAQ (reference sequence). After removal of 1 base from V and 4 bases from J, the junction contained 7 bases not matched to a gene. This CDR3 spans 17 amino acids. CDR3 DNA sequence: TGTGCCAGCAGCTTAGGAGGGGGGACTAGCGTAAAAAACATTCAGTACTTC. Amino acids: CASSLGGGTSVKNIQYF.

This clonotype was picked up many times. The chain has TRBV28 and TRBJ1-2, with 8 nucleotides matching TRBD1. This CDR3 contains 15 residues. The ends lost 6 bases at V and 3 bases at J; junction bases unmatched: 9. The germline V gene encodes CDR1 MDHEN and CDR2 SYDVKM. CDR3 in amino acids: CASSYYGQGDYGYTF. Written as DNA, the CDR3 is TGTGCCAGCAGCTACTACGGACAGGGTGACTATGGCTACACCTTC.

The chain has TRBV30 and TRBJ2-1; 10 nucleotides match TRBD1. With V trimmed by 4 bases and J by 8 bases, 2 bases remained unmatched. The CDR3 has 12 residues. Germline values: CDR1 GTSNPN, CDR2 SVGIG (reference sequence). CDR3: CAWTGQGYEQFF. DNA of the CDR3: TGTGCCTGGACGGGACAGGGGTATGAGCAGTTCTTC.

This clonotype has only one observation. Just one base apart from a much larger clone, this may be a read error. The chain carries TRBV6-9 and TRBJ2-3; TRBD1 matches at 9 bases. Germline loops: CDR1 MNHGY, CDR2 SVAAGI. This CDR3 contains 16 residues. The CDR3 is CAGSYYGTGSGDTQYF. CDR3 sequence (DNA): TGTGCCGGCAGTTACTATGGGACAGGGTCCGGAGATACGCAGTATTTT.

This clonotype was seen once. The chain couples TRBV7-9 to TRBJ2-3; 7 bases match TRBD1. CDR3 size: 16 residues. V lost 5 bases to trimming and J lost 5 bases; unmatched junction nucleotides: 13. Germline V lookup: CDR1 SEHNR, CDR2 FQNEAQ (reference sequence). The CDR3 bases are TGTGCCAGCAGCCCCTCAGGGGGATCCCTTAGAGATACGCAGTATTTT. Its protein is CASSPSGGSLRDTQYF.

This clonotype showed up many times. This chain joins TRBV20-1 and TRBJ2-2; D tentatively reads TRBD1 or TRBD2 (5 bases each). Germline V gene data show CDR1 as DFQATT and CDR2 as SNEGSKA (reference sequence). This CDR3 is 15 amino acids long. The V gene lost 5 bases and the J gene lost 2 bases, with 15 bases spanning the gap. The DNA for the CDR3 is TGCAGTGCTTGCGAGGGACGGAAAAACACCGGGGAGCTGTTTTTT. This encodes CSACEGRKNTGELFF.

In this sample, this clonotype turned up many times. The chain couples TRBV6-2 or TRBV6-3 to TRBJ1-2; D ambiguous. Germline assignment: CDR1 MNHEY and CDR2 SVGEGT. The CDR3 covers 24 residues. V shed 1 base and J shed 4 bases, with 40 bases lying between them. The CDR3 DNA follows: TGTGCCAGCAGTTACTTACCCCTCGATCTCCTTAGGGTCGGCAGGATCCCCGCAGGCTATGGCTACACCTTC. As protein: CASSYLPLDLLRVGRIPAGYGYTF.

This clonotype showed up many times. The rearrangement joins TRBV7-9 to TRBJ2-7; the match to TRBD2 covers 9 bases. The trim removed 5 bases at V and 2 bases at J, leaving 4 bases unmatched. The CDR3 loop spans 14 amino acids. Germline CDR1 reads SEHNR; CDR2 reads FQNEAQ (reference sequence). The CDR3 DNA is TGTGCCAGCAGCACGGGACTAGCAACCTACGAGCAGTACTTC. This encodes CASSTGLATYEQYF.

V usage is TRBV9 and J usage is TRBJ2-1; D gene ambiguous. The germline gives CDR1 SGDLS, CDR2 YYNGEE. V gave up 0 bases and J gave up 0 bases, with 16 bases separating them. The CDR3 is 18 amino acids. In nucleotides, the CDR3 is TGTGCCAGCAGCGTAGTCGCTCTATCCGCTAGCTCCTACAATGAGCAGTTCTTC. As protein: CASSVVALSASSYNEQFF.

This clonotype was counted ten times or more. This chain uses TRBV20-1 with TRBJ1-1; 10 bases map to TRBD1. J lost 4 bases, V lost 6 bases, and 5 bases had no gene match. The CDR3 totals 13 residues. Germline V gives CDR1 DFQATT, CDR2 SNEGSKA (reference sequence). In DNA form, the CDR3 reads TGCAGTGCGGGACAGGGGCGGGGCACTGAAGCTTTCTTT. As protein: CSAGQGRGTEAFF.

The sample holds many counts of this clonotype. The rearrangement joins TRBV5-4 to TRBJ1-1, with D possibly TRBD1 on 6 matching bases. V lost 2 bases and J lost 8, with 10 bases in between. This CDR3 comprises 12 residues. Germline CDR1 and CDR2: SGHNT and YYREEE (reference sequence). CDR3 DNA: TGTGCCAGCAGCTTCATACAGGGAGAAGCTTTCTTT. Translated: CASSFIQGEAFF.

This clonotype was seen repeatedly, ten times or more. The V gene is TRBV20-1, the J gene TRBJ1-1; D ambiguous. The V gene lost 3 bases and the J gene lost 1 base, with 15 bases spanning the gap. CDR3 length equals 15 residues. Germline V CDR1 and CDR2: DFQATT, SNEGSKA (reference sequence). The CDR3 nucleotides are TGCAGTGCTAGGGAAGGACGTCGGGAGAACACTGAAGCTTTCTTT. It yields the protein CSAREGRRENTEAFF.

This clonotype has just a few counts. The V and J genes are TRBV6-2 or TRBV6-3 and TRBJ1-3, with D hard to call. V was cut by 7 bases and J by 0 bases, with 13 bases left in between. The CDR3 is 15 residues long. In germline, CDR1 is MNHEY, CDR2 SVGEGT. This CDR3 reads CASKEFWASGNTIYF. The CDR3 bases are TGTGCCAGCAAGGAGTTTTGGGCCTCTGGAAACACCATATATTTT.

This clonotype was seen at least ten times. This chain uses TRBV15 with TRBJ1-6; D gene uncertain. The V gene lost 0 bases and the J gene lost 10 bases, with 13 bases spanning the gap. Germline V gene data show CDR1 as LNHNV and CDR2 as YYDKDF (reference sequence). The CDR3 spans 15 residues. CDR3 nucleotide sequence: TGTGCCACCAGCAGAGACCCCACAGACCGGTCACCCCTCCACTTT. This encodes CATSRDPTDRSPLHF.